Listed here are 27 T cell receptor beta chains from one sample, sequenced in a study of monozygotic twins with inflammatory bowel disease (dated 2019 in TCRdb). Library generation was performed with 5' RACE. Sequenced using an Illumina HiSeq 2500. The reads, reprocessed by TCRdb, yield one row per CDR3 protein sequence and no DNA. This sample's table carries 150,000 or so distinct CDR3 sequences. The top ten constitute 1% to 1.5% of the sample. Sequenced: blood. These receptors were obtained from a human donor with ulcerative colitis or Crohn's disease, or a healthy co-twin of an affected twin (not recorded which).

V usage is TRBV12-3 or TRBV12-4 and J usage is TRBJ2-1; the TRBD2 assignment by TCRdb is unverifiable without DNA. The CDR3 loop spans 14 amino acids. Here the CDR3 reads CASSPSLEVSEQFF.

This chain uses TRBV5-1 with TRBJ2-1; absent DNA, TCRdb's TRBD2 call cannot be checked. The germline V gene has CDR1 SGHRS and CDR2 YFSETQ. The CDR3 contains 17 residues. The CDR3 spells CASSLVVAGRRGNEQFF.

The chain carries TRBV7-9 and TRBJ2-7; TCRdb lists TRBD1, though no DNA is available to test this call. CDR1 is SEHNR, CDR2 FQNEAQ, per germline (reference sequence). There are 17 residues in the CDR3. The CDR3 loop is CASSSPDGGRSSYEQYF.

CDR3 region: CASSADPFGSTTDTQYF. The rearrangement links TRBV5-1 to TRBJ2-3. Germline loops: CDR1 SGHRS, CDR2 YFSETQ. The CDR3 extends over 17 amino acids. Full variable domain (outside the CDR3, taken from reference TRBV5-1 and TRBJ2-3): KAGVTQTPRYLIKTRGQQVTLSCSPISGHRSVSWYQQTPGQGLQFLFEYFSETQRNKGNFPGRFSGRQFSNSRSEMNVSTLELGDSALYLCASSADPFGSTTDTQYFGPGTRLTVL.

This sequence joins TRBV14 and TRBJ2-1; absent DNA, TCRdb's TRBD1 call cannot be checked. The CDR3 length is 15 residues. Germline V gene lookup returns CDR1 SGHDN and CDR2 FVKESK. The CDR3 is CASSQGNRGGHEQFF.

The chain is built from TRBV20-1 and TRBJ2-7; the TCRdb D gene call, TRBD2, has no DNA to confirm it. The CDR3 is 15 residues long. Germline CDR1 DFQATT, CDR2 SNEGSKA (reference sequence). CDR3 in amino acids: CSTGDSGIGSYEQYF.

This chain links TRBV10-3 with TRBJ1-1; TCRdb selects TRBD1, and the lack of DNA leaves this call unchecked. Germline-derived CDR1 and CDR2 are ENHRY and SYGVKD. CDR3 length equals 17 residues. The CDR3 loop is CAISIEQDNQMNTEAFF.

The chain has TRBV20-1 and TRBJ2-1; TCRdb lists TRBD1, though no DNA is available to test this call. Germline V gene lookup returns CDR1 DFQATT and CDR2 SNEGSKA (reference sequence). The CDR3 is 12 amino acids. The CDR3 loop reads CSAGQGVYEQFF.

The rearrangement uses TRBV11-2 and TRBJ2-1; TCRdb names TRBD1, which stays unverified in the absence of DNA. This CDR3 has 18 residues. Germline lookup yields CDR1 SGHAT and CDR2 FQNNGV. Here the CDR3 reads CASSRNIKGANTYNEQFF.

The V and J genes are TRBV7-9 and TRBJ1-2; lacking DNA, the TRBD1 call made by TCRdb goes unchecked. The CDR3 length is 16 residues. Germline CDR1 reads SEHNR; CDR2 reads FQNEAQ (reference sequence). CDR3 region: CASSFNSGGGGYGYTF.

The rearrangement links TRBV28 to TRBJ2-1; TCRdb reports TRBD1, a call that lacks DNA to check it against. This CDR3 is 16 amino acids long. In germline, CDR1 is MDHEN, CDR2 SYDVKM. CDR3 sequence reads: CASSPTTGDIFNEQFF.

The chain employs TRBV11-2 and TRBJ1-2; TCRdb lists TRBD1, though no DNA is available to test this call. Germline V gives CDR1 SGHAT, CDR2 FQNNGV. CDR3 length equals 16 residues. CDR3 sequence: CASTKVGTDRPYGYTF.

This chain joins TRBV5-1 and TRBJ1-5; the TCRdb call, TRBD1, lacks DNA for checking. There are 14 residues in the CDR3. Germline V CDR1 and CDR2: SGHRS, YFSETQ. Here the CDR3 reads CASRETGGNQPQHF.

The chain employs TRBV10-3 and TRBJ2-3; TCRdb gives TRBD1 as the D gene, but with no DNA this cannot be confirmed. The CDR3 is made up of 14 amino acids. In germline, CDR1 is ENHRY, CDR2 SYGVKD. This CDR3 reads CAISLAARRDTQYF.

The chain employs TRBV3-1 and TRBJ1-4. CDR1 and CDR2 from the germline V gene are LGHDT and YNNKEL (reference sequence). The CDR3 is made up of 13 amino acids. CDR3 sequence: CASSQDQIGKLFF.

The chain recombines TRBV6-1 with TRBJ1-3; TCRdb gives TRBD1 as the D gene, but with no DNA this cannot be confirmed. CDR1 is MNHNS, CDR2 SASEGT, per germline. The CDR3 covers 15 residues. The CDR3 protein is CASRRTGVSGNTIYF.

The CDR3 spells CASSQEVAGVPWAETQYF. The chain uses TRBV11-3 and TRBJ2-5; TCRdb's D gene call, TRBD2, goes unchecked for lack of DNA. CDR3 length: 18 amino acids. In germline, CDR1 is SGHNT, CDR2 YENEEA.

The chain uses TRBV11-1 and TRBJ2-1; TCRdb's D call of TRBD2 is untestable without DNA. The CDR3 sequence is 16 residues long. Germline V lookup: CDR1 SGHAT, CDR2 FQDESV (reference sequence). The chain's CDR3 is CASSPRLAGDRNEQFF.

The chain couples TRBV7-2 to TRBJ2-1; TCRdb picks TRBD1, but there is no DNA to check that call. Per the germline V gene, CDR1 is SGHTA and CDR2 is FQGNSA. The CDR3 extends over 13 amino acids. Here the CDR3 reads CASSRDRNNEQFF. The full variable domain, its missing parts supplied by reference TRBV7-2 and TRBJ2-1, is GAGVSQSPSNKVTEKGKDVELRCDPISGHTALYWYRQSLGQGLEFLIYFQGNSAPDKSGLPSDRFSAERTGGSVSTLTIQRTQQEDSAVYLCASSRDRNNEQFFGPGTRLTVL.

This sequence joins TRBV18 and TRBJ2-7; checking the TCRdb D call of TRBD1 is not possible without DNA. CDR1 and CDR2 (germline): KGHSH, LQKENI. The CDR3 sequence is 15 residues long. CDR3 sequence reads: CASSPRGQSSYEQYF.

V is TRBV5-4 and J is TRBJ2-1; TCRdb's assignment of TRBD1 cannot be checked, as there is no DNA. Germline V gene lookup returns CDR1 SGHNT and CDR2 YYREEE (reference sequence). The CDR3 extends over 15 amino acids. The CDR3 sequence is CASSFPGFTYNEQFF. The complete variable domain, with remaining parts taken from reference TRBV5-4 and TRBJ2-1, reads ETGVTQSPTHLIKTRGQQVTLRCSSQSGHNTVSWYQQALGQGPQFIFQYYREEENGRGNFPPRFSGLQFPNYSSELNVNALELDDSALYLCASSFPGFTYNEQFFGPGTRLTVL.

The genes are TRBV5-4 and TRBJ2-7; TCRdb calls TRBD2, which cannot be checked without DNA. There are 14 residues in the CDR3. Germline V CDR1 and CDR2: SGHNT, YYREEE (reference sequence). This chain's CDR3 is CASSLKAGAGEQYF.

This sequence joins TRBV7-3 and TRBJ2-3; TCRdb lists TRBD2, though no DNA is available to test this call. The length of the CDR3 is 14 residues. Germline-derived CDR1 and CDR2 are SGHTA and FQGTGA. CDR3 loop: CASSSGGGADTQYF.

V gene TRBV7-3 combines with J gene TRBJ2-5; the TCRdb D gene call, TRBD1, has no DNA to confirm it. The CDR3 runs 15 residues. In germline, CDR1 is SGHTA, CDR2 FQGTGA. CDR3 sequence: CASSFSPLDRAAQYF.

The chain's CDR3 is CASSQVSTDYGYTF. The chain combines TRBV4-1 with TRBJ1-2; TCRdb picks TRBD1, but there is no DNA to check that call. The germline V gene encodes CDR1 MGHRA and CDR2 YSYEKL. The CDR3 covers 14 residues.

This chain's CDR3 is CASSQQRDTQYF. The chain joins TRBV3-1 to TRBJ2-3. Germline loops: CDR1 LGHDT, CDR2 YNNKEL (reference sequence). The length of the CDR3 is 12 residues.

V and J are TRBV20-1 and TRBJ2-1. The CDR3 covers 12 residues. Per the germline V gene, CDR1 is DFQATT and CDR2 is SNEGSKA (reference sequence). The CDR3 loop is CSARWEYNEQFF.